Following are 17 T cell receptor beta chains from one sample sequenced in a study of regulatory T cells in long-lasting Graves disease. Sample time point: persistent/refractory GD, antithyroid drugs over 5 years with positive TRAb. TCR sequences were obtained from RNA taken from PBMCs. Investigators prepared the TCR beta libraries by applying iRepertoire HTBI primers and Arm-PCR of CDR3 regions. Each CDR3 protein is one row after TCRdb ran MiXCR on the multiplex PCR reads. The repertoire has some 370,000 distinct CDR3 sequences, roughly 20% of them found once; the top ten carry less than 30%. The sequencing used peripheral blood mononuclear cells (PBMCs), collected when the disease was refractory, from a patient treated with antithyroid drugs. The receptors stem from a woman between 40 and 55 years old with Graves disease.

The gene calls are TRBV7-2 and TRBJ2-1, with D unclear. Trimming left V 5 bases short and J 2 bases short, with 16 bases between. Germline CDR1 SGHTA, CDR2 FQGNSA. The CDR3 extends over 16 amino acids. CDR3 nucleotide sequence: TGTGCCAGCAGCCTCCATAGGGCTCCTCCCTACAATGAGCAGTTCTTC. Residues: CASSLHRAPPYNEQFF.

The rearrangement uses TRBV19 and TRBJ2-2; 7 bases are a match to TRBD1. CDR3 length equals 14 residues. The trim removed 7 bases at V and 4 bases at J, leaving 6 bases unmatched. Germline V gives CDR1 LNHDA, CDR2 SQIVND (reference sequence). CDR3 DNA sequence: TGTGCCAGTACCCGAGGGACAGCCACCGGGGAGCTGTTTTTT. Translated: CASTRGTATGELFF.

This clonotype has only a few counts. The rearrangement uses TRBV5-1 and TRBJ2-7, with 12 bases identical to TRBD2. Germline CDR1 SGHRS, CDR2 YFSETQ. After removal of 4 bases from V and 6 bases from J, the junction contained 11 bases not matched to a gene. CDR3 length: 16 amino acids. CDR3 bases: TGCGCCAGCAGCGCCCTGACTAGCGGGAGTAGCTCCGAGCAGTACTTC. It encodes CASSALTSGSSSEQYF.

This clonotype occurred many times. V usage is TRBV7-2 and J usage is TRBJ2-6; tentatively, D is TRBD2 (6 bases). The length of the CDR3 is 18 residues. Germline CDR1 SGHTA, CDR2 FQGNSA. Trimming stripped 1 base from V and 2 bases from J, with 15 bases between. The CDR3 loop is CASSLGRRGAAGANVLTF. CDR3 DNA: TGTGCCAGCAGCTTAGGACGGCGGGGCGCCGCTGGGGCCAACGTCCTGACTTTC.

V gene TRBV12-3 or TRBV12-4 combines with J gene TRBJ1-5; the D is unclear. The CDR3 length is 13 residues. Deletions cut 3 bases from V and 7 bases from J, with 10 bases between. The CDR3, as DNA: TGTGCCAGCAGTTTCGGAGGGCGGCAGCCCCAGCATTTT. As protein: CASSFGGRQPQHF.

The rearrangement uses TRBV4-3 and TRBJ1-5; D unresolved. This CDR3 comprises 16 residues. Germline CDR1 and CDR2: LGHNA and YSLEER. With 5 bases removed from V and 4 bases from J, the gap between germline ends came to 18 bases. The CDR3 reads CASSKLPLGGNQPQHF. CDR3 coding DNA: TGCGCCAGCAGCAAACTCCCGTTGGGAGGGAATCAGCCCCAGCATTTT.

The V and J genes are TRBV14 and TRBJ2-5; 13 nucleotides agree with TRBD2. This CDR3 region has 18 residues. V was pared by 3 bases and J by 4 bases, with 11 bases of the junction left unmatched. Per the germline V gene, CDR1 is SGHDN and CDR2 is FVKESK. The CDR3 DNA reads TGTGCCAGCAGCCATTTGAAGACTAGCGGGAGGAAGGTAGAGACCCAGTACTTC. Encoded protein: CASSHLKTSGRKVETQYF.

This clonotype came up many times. This chain links TRBV28 with TRBJ1-2; D unresolved. CDR3 size: 15 residues. V lost 1 base and J 8 bases, leaving 17 bases between the germline ends. Germline loops: CDR1 MDHEN, CDR2 SYDVKM. Written as DNA, the CDR3 is TGTGCCAGCAGTTTATTCTCGGGCCCCACCAAGGGCTACACCTTC. It encodes CASSLFSGPTKGYTF.

This clonotype was detected only a few times. The rearrangement uses TRBV29-1 and TRBJ2-5; tentative D call: TRBD1 (5 bases). Per germline, CDR1 SQVTM and CDR2 ANQGSEA. The CDR3 totals 15 residues. V shed 3 bases and J shed 5 bases, with 19 bases lying between them. The CDR3 DNA reads as TGCAGCGTTGATAGGGGTAGGGGCCTTGGGGAGACCCAGTACTTC. It codes for CSVDRGRGLGETQYF.

This clonotype was recorded many times. V usage is TRBV6-1 and J usage is TRBJ2-7; TRBD1 matches 8 bases. V was pared by 6 bases and J by 2 bases, with 9 bases of the junction left unmatched. The CDR3 sequence is 15 residues long. Germline V lookup: CDR1 MNHNS, CDR2 SASEGT. The CDR3 coding sequence is TGTGCCAGCAGGGCAGGGGGCTTAAGGCCCTACGAGCAGTACTTC. It codes for CASRAGGLRPYEQYF.

A few counts support this clonotype. V gene TRBV5-1 combines with J gene TRBJ2-5, with D unresolved. The CDR3 loop spans 15 amino acids. Trimming left V 2 bases short and J 2 bases short, with 13 bases between. CDR1 is SGHRS and CDR2 is YFSETQ in the germline V gene. This CDR3 reads CASSFGRTIQETQYF. The CDR3 coding sequence is TGCGCCAGCAGCTTTGGACGAACCATTCAAGAGACCCAGTACTTC.

This clonotype came up many times. The V and J genes are TRBV7-9 and TRBJ1-2; TRBD1 matches 8 bases. The junction had 9 bases not matched to a gene; V was cut back by 5 bases and J by 4 bases. Germline CDR1 and CDR2: SEHNR and FQNEAQ (reference sequence). The CDR3 contains 15 residues. The chain's CDR3 is CASSDGQGRRYGYTF. The CDR3 DNA sequence: TGTGCCAGCAGCGATGGACAGGGTAGACGCTATGGCTACACCTTC.

This clonotype was counted once. J is TRBJ2-6 and V is TRBV11-2; 11 bases agree with TRBD2. Germline CDR1 is SGHAT and CDR2 is FQNNGV. The CDR3 is 18 residues long. The junction had 7 bases not matched to a gene; V was cut back by 6 bases and J by 0 bases. CDR3 sequence: CASRRGLAGRSGANVLTF. The CDR3 DNA follows: TGTGCCAGCAGACGCGGACTAGCGGGCCGCTCTGGGGCCAACGTCCTGACTTTC. Full variable domain (remainder filled in from reference TRBV11-2 and TRBJ2-6): EAGVAQSPRYKIIEKRQSVAFWCNPISGHATLYWYQQILGQGPKLLIQFQNNGVVDDSQLPKDRFSAERLKGVDSTLKIQPAKLEDSAVYLCASRRGLAGRSGANVLTFGAGSRLTVL.

The chain joins TRBV7-8 to TRBJ2-1; D gene ambiguous. V was pared by 3 bases and J by 2 bases, with 5 bases between. Germline V gene lookup returns CDR1 SGHVS and CDR2 FQNEAQ. This CDR3 has 13 amino acids. CDR3 protein: CASSLNPYNEQFF. For the CDR3, the DNA is TGTGCCAGCAGCTTGAACCCCTACAATGAGCAGTTCTTC.

This clonotype showed up just a few times. Here the CDR3 reads CSVETGAETSGSTDTQYF. The CDR3 coding sequence is TGCAGCGTCGAGACAGGGGCTGAGACTAGCGGGAGTACAGATACGCAGTATTTT. This rearrangement joins TRBV29-1 to TRBJ2-3, with TRBD2 matching 12 bases. Germline trimming cut 6 bases from V and 3 bases from J; bases unmatched to any gene: 16. The V gene's germline CDR1 is SQVTM and CDR2 ANQGSEA. The CDR3 is 18 amino acids.

The chain joins TRBV18 to TRBJ2-4, with D perhaps matching TRBD2 (5 bases). The V and J ends lost 3 bases and 3 bases respectively, with 12 bases between them. CDR3 length equals 15 residues. CDR1 is KGHSH and CDR2 is LQKENI in the germline V gene. The CDR3, as DNA: TGTGCCAGCTCACCGTTTGAGGGTAACAAAAACATTCAGTACTTC. Its protein is CASSPFEGNKNIQYF.

This clonotype was counted a few times. This CDR3 reads CASSLAQVNTGELFF. The DNA of the CDR3 is TGTGCCAGCAGCTTAGCGCAGGTGAACACCGGGGAGCTGTTTTTT. The V and J genes are TRBV7-9 and TRBJ2-2; D uncertain. CDR3 length equals 15 residues. V was pared by 0 bases and J by 1 base, with 6 bases between. Germline values: CDR1 SEHNR, CDR2 FQNEAQ (reference sequence). Full variable domain (rest looked up from reference TRBV7-9 and TRBJ2-2): DTGVSQNPRHKITKRGQNVTFRCDPISEHNRLYWYRQTLGQGPEFLTYFQNEAQLEKSRLLSDRFSAERPKGSFSTLEIQRTEQGDSAMYLCASSLAQVNTGELFFGEGSRLTVL.